The TCR beta chain described here comes from a study of blood T cell repertoires in COVID-19 (dated by TCRdb to about 2020). As for the study more broadly: The collaborator samples originated in the United States, Italy and Spain and spanned the acute and convalescent phases of COVID-19. The prospective study material was composed of cDNA or gDNA derived from T cells, B-cell-depleted T cells, or PBMCs. The dataset comprised deeply sampled blood TCRbeta repertoires from subjects exposed to, actively infected with, or recovered from COVID-19. The repertoires were released in a freely available public database meant as a resource for research on the immune response to SARS-CoV-2. The samples were drawn from the first 160 participants of the ongoing ImmuneRACE study and from roughly 1,300 subjects provided by 6 global collaborators. Sample metadata almost always included a de-identified subject ID, COVID-19 status, age in years and sex. HLA class I and class II types, where available, came from metadata supplied by the sample provider rather than from assay-based typing.

Collaborating institutions collected whole blood in K2EDTA tubes following their own protocols. For TCRbeta analysis, collaborator samples were shipped as frozen whole blood, as isolated PBMCs, or as DNA extracted from either sample type. As regards this clone: Its target antigen remains unknown. No qualities accompany the bases; no much larger clone lies one base away.

What the authors observed across the whole study: Clinical and demographic metadata were provided uncurated, with the amount varying by source and participant.

The immunoSEQ Assay, a bias-controlled multiplex PCR, was used to amplify TCRbeta CDR3 regions from genomic DNA. The authors processed their data as follows. Nucleated cell counts per sample were estimated from amplification of reference gene primers within the assay. Sequence reads were collapsed and filtered to measure the absolute abundance of every unique TCRbeta CDR3 rearrangement. For each sample, productive Simpson clonality was calculated as the square root of Simpson's diversity index over productive rearrangements. The immuneACCESS repertoire file appears here via TCRdb, limited to in-frame rearrangements. These files lack a portion of the clones; in checked studies, under half of the deficit traces to unresolved V genes, and the cause of the others is not known. V and J calls and clone size are as listed in that table; D and trimming were resolved from the DNA. Within this sample are 210,000 or so clones, with over 80% of them counted one time only. Of the sample, around 4.7% falls within the top ten clones.

Taken from cysteine to phenylalanine, the CDR3 has 14 residues. Here the CDR3 DNA is all that survives: 42 bases in frame from base 1. Looking up the germline V gene yields CDR1 SGHDT and CDR2 YYEEEE. V is clipped by 7 bases and J by 0 bases, and the sequence between their germline boundaries is 11 bases long. Sequencing used peripheral blood. Recombination linked TRBV5-6 to TRBJ2-1, with TRBD1 tentatively as D gene (5 bases match). The TCR was taken from a human donor in a cohort sampled during active COVID-19. The CDR3 has the sequence CASLDSSSYNEQFF. The DNA sequence reads TGTGCCAGCCTCGACAGCTCCTCCTACAATGAGCAGTTCTTC.